This entry lists 18 T cell receptor beta chains sequenced from one sample in a study of T cell repertoires in cytomegalovirus infection (dated by TCRdb to about 2019). For these receptors, no antigen is known. Sequencing was performed on an Illumina HiSeq 1500. The public reads were reprocessed in TCRdb via fastp at Q25 and MiXCR, keeping in-frame beta chains. Each CDR3 protein gets just one entry, which takes the most common genes and DNA from the rows behind it. The sample table holds under 850,000 distinct CDR3 sequences, of which approximately 33% were seen once. The top ten constitute 15% to 20% of the sample. The sample's treatment or condition, from its label and the paper: in vitro stimulation with specific CMV peptide epitopes to enrich CMV-specific T cells. The material was cultured PBMCs, obtained from culture after CMV antigen stimulation. The receptors come from a human donor in good health (CMV status not recorded). Some clones in this sample may be carry-over from other donors' samples.

This clonotype was detected once. This chain joins TRBV12-3 or TRBV12-4 and TRBJ1-3; D gene unclear. The CDR3 has 13 residues. The V and J ends lost 4 bases and 9 bases respectively, with 13 bases between them. CDR3 sequence: CASSSSGRSTIYF. DNA of the CDR3: TGTGCCAGCAGTTCCTCCGGAAGAAGCACCATATATTTT.

This clonotype turned up a few times. The rearrangement joins TRBV2 to TRBJ1-5; D is uncertain. The V gene's germline CDR1 is SNHLY and CDR2 FYNNEI. The V end was cut by 5 bases, the J end by 2 bases, with 13 bases between. The CDR3 contains 15 residues. DNA of the CDR3: TGTGCCAGCAGTTGGGGTTCCGGACGCAATCAGCCCCAGCATTTT. Residues: CASSWGSGRNQPQHF.

This chain joins TRBV18 and TRBJ2-1; D might be TRBD1 (6 bases). The CDR3 runs to 13 residues. Germline lookup yields CDR1 KGHSH and CDR2 LQKENI. Trimming shortened V by 6 bases and J by 0 bases, and 6 bases separated the two germline ends. Here the CDR3 DNA reads TGTGCCAGCTCGGGACACTCCTACAATGAGCAGTTCTTC. Amino acid sequence: CASSGHSYNEQFF. The full variable domain, rest sourced from reference TRBV18 and TRBJ2-1, is NAGVMQNPRHLVRRRGQEARLRCSPMKGHSHVYWYRQLPEEGLKFMVYLQKENIIDESGMPKERFSAEFPKEGPSILRIQQVVRGDSAAYFCASSGHSYNEQFFGPGTRLTVL.

This clonotype occurred a few times. The CDR3 region has the DNA TGTGCCAGTGGGCCCCAGGCGGCAGGGGGCGAGCAGTACTTC. It is translated as CASGPQAAGGEQYF. V and J are TRBV19 and TRBJ2-7, with TRBD1 identical over 7 bases. The germline V gene encodes CDR1 LNHDA and CDR2 SQIVND (reference sequence). The CDR3 has 14 amino acids. V lost 8 bases and J lost 6; bases outside the gene matches: 13.

The chain recombines TRBV7-2 with TRBJ2-4, with D perhaps given as TRBD1 or TRBD2 (5 bases each). The germline CDR1 and CDR2 sequences are SGHTA and FQGNSA. The CDR3 consists of 13 residues. V lost 1 base and J lost 9, with 10 bases in between. CDR3 DNA: TGTGCCAGCAGCTTAGGGTTTGGGGGCATTCAGTACTTC. The encoded protein is CASSLGFGGIQYF. Complete variable domain (other parts from reference TRBV7-2 and TRBJ2-4): GAGVSQSPSNKVTEKGKDVELRCDPISGHTALYWYRQSLGQGLEFLIYFQGNSAPDKSGLPSDRFSAERTGGSVSTLTIQRTQQEDSAVYLCASSLGFGGIQYFGAGTRLSVL.

This clonotype was recorded a few times. The CDR3 DNA reads as TGTGCCAGCACCCTTGACGGAAGCACAGATACGCAGTATTTT. It specifies CASTLDGSTDTQYF. This chain connects TRBV7-2 to TRBJ2-3; D remains ambiguous. From germline, CDR1 is SGHTA and CDR2 FQGNSA. The CDR3 length is 14 residues. Trimming pared 7 bases from V and 0 bases from J, leaving 11 bases between.

The chain carries TRBV7-6 and TRBJ2-1, with D possibly being TRBD1 (6 bases). This CDR3 has 18 amino acids. Trimming took 1 base from V and 0 from J, leaving 16 bases between them. From germline, CDR1 is SGHVS and CDR2 FNYEAQ. The CDR3 DNA reads as TGTGCCAGCAGCTTAGGTCAGGGGCGGCTGAGCTCCTACAATGAGCAGTTCTTC. Amino acid sequence: CASSLGQGRLSSYNEQFF.

CDR3: CASSLLGHPSDTQYF. The DNA for the CDR3 is TGTGCCAGCAGCCTGCTGGGCCACCCATCCGATACGCAGTATTTT. The gene calls are TRBV7-2 and TRBJ2-3; D unresolved. The CDR3 loop spans 15 amino acids. Trimming left V 5 bases short and J 6 bases short, with 18 bases between. Germline-derived CDR1 and CDR2 are SGHTA and FQGNSA.

This clonotype was found once. This chain uses TRBV14 with TRBJ2-1; 7 nucleotides agree with TRBD2. Germline lookup yields CDR1 SGHDN and CDR2 FVKESK. V lost 2 bases, J lost 6 bases, and 13 bases stayed unmatched. There are 17 residues in the CDR3. This chain's CDR3 is CASSQRRVAGSGNEQFF. DNA for the CDR3: TGTGCCAGCAGCCAAAGGAGGGTAGCGGGCTCGGGCAATGAGCAGTTCTTC.

The chain employs TRBV27 and TRBJ2-7; D is perhaps TRBD1 (5 bases). Trimming left V 6 bases short and J 5 bases short, with 17 bases between. The CDR3 covers 14 residues. Germline V gene lookup returns CDR1 MNHEY and CDR2 SMNVEV (reference sequence). The CDR3 loop is CASSLVGVLDEQYF. The CDR3 DNA is TGTGCCAGCAGCCTTGTAGGGGTTCTCGACGAGCAGTACTTC.

This clonotype was seen only a few times. This rearrangement joins TRBV4-2 to TRBJ2-1, with 12 bases that match TRBD2. This CDR3 contains 16 residues. V dropped 1 base and J dropped 9; count of bases not matched to a gene: 7. The V gene's germline CDR1 is LGHNA and CDR2 YNFKEQ. Written as DNA, the CDR3 is TGTGCCAGCAGCCAAGCTCTAGCGGGGGGGCCAGGTGAGCAGTTCTTC. Its protein product is CASSQALAGGPGEQFF.

The sample holds a few counts of this clonotype. The rearrangement links TRBV4-3 to TRBJ2-1, with 7 bases that match TRBD2. This CDR3 region has 16 residues. CDR1 and CDR2 (germline): LGHNA, YSLEER. The V gene end was trimmed by 1 base and the J gene end by 8 bases; junction bases not matched to a gene: 11. The CDR3 loop is CASSQAPLGGSYEQFF. The CDR3 DNA is TGCGCCAGCAGCCAAGCTCCCTTGGGCGGGAGCTATGAGCAGTTCTTC.

This clonotype was found many times. The chain employs TRBV7-2 and TRBJ2-1; no definite D call. The CDR3 runs 10 residues. Trimming pared 8 bases from V and 10 bases from J, leaving 9 bases between. Germline CDR1 reads SGHTA; CDR2 reads FQGNSA. As DNA, the CDR3 is TGTGCCAGCGGTGGCTGGGAGCAGTTCTTC. The encoded protein is CASGGWEQFF.

The V call is TRBV5-1, the J call TRBJ1-2; TRBD1 is a possible D gene (5 bases). Trimming stripped 0 bases from V and 5 bases from J, with 14 bases between. The CDR3 has 15 amino acids. The germline gives CDR1 SGHRS, CDR2 YFSETQ. The CDR3 protein is CASSLEGKLAYGYTF. In DNA, the CDR3 is TGCGCCAGCAGCTTGGAGGGGAAATTGGCGTATGGCTACACCTTC.

V and J are TRBV12-3 or TRBV12-4 and TRBJ1-5; D perhaps matches TRBD1 (5 bases). The CDR3 is made up of 17 amino acids. V lost 1 base and J lost 4, with 17 bases in between. The CDR3 region is CASSLVVRVSQNQPQHF. CDR3 nucleotides: TGTGCCAGCAGTTTAGTGGTCAGGGTGTCCCAAAATCAGCCCCAGCATTTT.

A word on this clonotype: At one boundary the junction diverges from the germline segment, which might be a read error. V usage is TRBV7-2 and J usage is TRBJ2-7, with 7 bases matching TRBD2. Germline assignment: CDR1 SGHTA and CDR2 FQGNSA. The CDR3 totals 16 residues. The CDR3: CASGLEAGVLTYEQYF. The CDR3 nucleotides read TGTGCCAGCGGCTTAGAGGCGGGAGTCCTTACCTACGAGCAGTACTTC.

This clonotype turned up a few times. The chain recombines TRBV6-5 with TRBJ2-5, with TRBD2 identical over 9 bases. CDR1 MNHEY and CDR2 SVGAGI come from the germline V gene. J lost 5 bases, V lost 4 bases, and 11 bases had no gene match. CDR3 size: 16 residues. CDR3 bases: TGTGCCAGCAGTTGGGGGAGGCGGGAGGGCCGGGAGACCCAGTACTTC. It specifies CASSWGRREGRETQYF.

This clonotype came up a few times. The J gene is TRBJ2-1, the V gene TRBV25-1; 8 bases line up with TRBD2. With 2 bases clipped from V and 5 bases from J, the junction kept 5 bases outside the gene matches. From germline, CDR1 is MGHDK and CDR2 SYGVNS. CDR3 length: 15 residues. CDR3: CASSEAGGAHNEQFF. For the CDR3, the DNA is TGTGCCAGCAGTGAAGCGGGGGGAGCCCACAATGAGCAGTTCTTC.